This entry concerns a single T cell receptor (beta chain). The data are from a study of shared clonotypes between healthy human individuals. About the study: A couple of women and a few men aged 18 to 49 served as donors.

Template for every sorted-subset replicate PCR totaled roughly 200 ng DNA, tens of thousands of T cell genomes. Profiled with immunoSEQ multiplex PCR; TCRdb holds only in-frame clones, not every one. The top ten hold 0.11% of the sample, which has around 610,000 clones, 90% to 97% seen once. CDR1 MNHEY and CDR2 SVGAGI come from the germline V gene. Trimming shortened V by 2 bases and J by 5 bases, and 13 bases separated the two germline ends. This CDR3 has 14 amino acids. The naive CD8 population came from CD45RO-negative cells selected for CCR7, without terminally differentiated effector memory CD45RA+ cells.

The sequence was collected from a woman in her twenties or thirties in good health. This chain uses TRBV6-5 with TRBJ2-7; D unclear. Sequenced: naive CD8+ T cells sorted from blood. The CDR3 sequence: CASSYTLRAHEQYF. The CDR3 nucleotides read TGTGCCAGCAGTTACACCCTTCGGGCCCACGAGCAGTACTTC.